This T cell receptor beta chain is from a study of beta chain features in type 1 diabetes. The whole isolated RNA underwent reverse transcription, so sequencing captured expressed TCRB transcripts. Libraries were prepared by immunoSEQ multiplex PCR; TCRdb keeps only in-frame clonotypes and omits some of them. The data hold about 370,000 clones, with over 12% observed a single time. V gave up 7 bases and J gave up 1 base, with 16 bases separating them. CDR1 SEHNR and CDR2 FQNEAQ come from the germline V gene (reference sequence). CDR3 length equals 15 residues. The specimen sequenced was naive CD4+ T cells from blood. This chain links TRBV7-9 with TRBJ1-1; D gene ambiguous. The receptor was derived from a woman between 18 and 30 years old in good health. The CDR3 reads CASTFRGIGNTEAFF. CDR3 in DNA: TGTGCCAGCACCTTCCGGGGTATTGGGAACACTGAAGCTTTCTTT.